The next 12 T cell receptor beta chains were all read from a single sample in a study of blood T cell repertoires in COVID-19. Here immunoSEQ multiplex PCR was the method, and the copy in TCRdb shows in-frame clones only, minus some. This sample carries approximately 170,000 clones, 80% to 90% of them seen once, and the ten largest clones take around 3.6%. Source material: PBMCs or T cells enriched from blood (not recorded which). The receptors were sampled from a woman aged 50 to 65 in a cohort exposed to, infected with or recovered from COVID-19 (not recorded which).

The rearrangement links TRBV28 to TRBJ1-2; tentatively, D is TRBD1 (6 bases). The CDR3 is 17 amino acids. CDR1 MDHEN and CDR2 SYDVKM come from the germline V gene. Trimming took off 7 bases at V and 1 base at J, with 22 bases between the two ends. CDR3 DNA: TGTGCCAGCACCCTCCTAGACAGGCCGAAGCTTAACTATGGCTACACCTTC. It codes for CASTLLDRPKLNYGYTF.

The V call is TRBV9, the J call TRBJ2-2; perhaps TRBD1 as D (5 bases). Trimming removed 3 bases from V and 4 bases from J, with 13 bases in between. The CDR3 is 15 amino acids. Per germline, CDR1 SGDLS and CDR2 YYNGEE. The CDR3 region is CASSAQGAGTGELFF. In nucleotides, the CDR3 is TGTGCCAGCAGCGCCCAGGGTGCCGGCACCGGGGAGCTGTTTTTT.

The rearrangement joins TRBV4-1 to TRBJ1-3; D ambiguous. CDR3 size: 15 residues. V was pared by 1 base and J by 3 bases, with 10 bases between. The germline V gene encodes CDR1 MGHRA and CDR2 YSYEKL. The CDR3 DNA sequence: TGCGCCAGCAGCCAAGCCCCAGGCTTTGGAAACACCATATATTTT. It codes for CASSQAPGFGNTIYF.

The CDR3 region is CASGRREGNNEQFF. The DNA of the CDR3 is TGCGCCAGCGGACGCCGGGAGGGGAACAATGAGCAGTTCTTC. This chain uses TRBV5-1 with TRBJ2-1; 8 nucleotides align to TRBD2. The CDR3 length is 14 residues. Germline assignment: CDR1 SGHRS and CDR2 YFSETQ. J gave up 5 bases and V 7 bases, and 8 bases lay outside the gene matches.

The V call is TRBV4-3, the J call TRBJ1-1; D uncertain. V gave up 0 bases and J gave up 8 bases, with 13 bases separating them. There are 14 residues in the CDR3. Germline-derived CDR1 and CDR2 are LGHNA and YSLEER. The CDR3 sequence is CASSQEVYRGEAFF. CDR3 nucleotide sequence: TGCGCCAGCAGCCAAGAAGTTTACCGGGGAGAAGCTTTCTTT.

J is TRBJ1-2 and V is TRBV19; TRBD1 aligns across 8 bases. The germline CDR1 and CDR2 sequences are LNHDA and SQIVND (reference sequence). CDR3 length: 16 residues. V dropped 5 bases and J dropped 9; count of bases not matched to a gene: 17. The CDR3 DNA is TGTGCCAGTAGTCGCGACCCAGGGGGCGACCATTGGAGCTACACCTTC. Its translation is CASSRDPGGDHWSYTF.

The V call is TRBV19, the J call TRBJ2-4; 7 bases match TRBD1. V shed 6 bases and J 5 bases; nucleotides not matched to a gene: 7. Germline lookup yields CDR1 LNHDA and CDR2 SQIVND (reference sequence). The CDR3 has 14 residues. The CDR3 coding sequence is TGTGCCAGTAGCCCCCAGGGGGTTCAAAACATTCAGTACTTC. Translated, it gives CASSPQGVQNIQYF.

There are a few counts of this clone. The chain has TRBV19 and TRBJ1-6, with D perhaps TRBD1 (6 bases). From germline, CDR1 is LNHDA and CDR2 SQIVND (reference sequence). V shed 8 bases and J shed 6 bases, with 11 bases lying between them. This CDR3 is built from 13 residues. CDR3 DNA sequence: TGTGCCAGTCGTCGACAGGTTAATTCACCCCTCCACTTT. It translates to CASRRQVNSPLHF.

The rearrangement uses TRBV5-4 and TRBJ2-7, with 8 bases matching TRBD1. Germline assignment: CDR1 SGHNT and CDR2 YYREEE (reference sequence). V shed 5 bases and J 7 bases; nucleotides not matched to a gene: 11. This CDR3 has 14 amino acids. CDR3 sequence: CASSLVRGPGEQYF. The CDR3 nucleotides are TGTGCCAGCAGTCTCGTCAGGGGGCCGGGGGAGCAGTACTTC.

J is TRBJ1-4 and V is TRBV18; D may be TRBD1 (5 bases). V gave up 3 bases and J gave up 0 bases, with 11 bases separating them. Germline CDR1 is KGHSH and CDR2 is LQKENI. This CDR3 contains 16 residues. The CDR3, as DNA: TGTGCCAGCTCACCCACCCCGGGGGCAACTAATGAAAAACTGTTTTTT. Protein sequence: CASSPTPGATNEKLFF.

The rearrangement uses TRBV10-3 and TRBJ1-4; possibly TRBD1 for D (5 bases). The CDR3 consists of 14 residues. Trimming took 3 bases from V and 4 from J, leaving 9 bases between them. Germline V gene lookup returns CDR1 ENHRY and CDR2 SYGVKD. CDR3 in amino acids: CAISDQGNNEKLFF. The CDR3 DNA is TGTGCCATCAGTGACCAGGGAAATAATGAAAAACTGTTTTTT.

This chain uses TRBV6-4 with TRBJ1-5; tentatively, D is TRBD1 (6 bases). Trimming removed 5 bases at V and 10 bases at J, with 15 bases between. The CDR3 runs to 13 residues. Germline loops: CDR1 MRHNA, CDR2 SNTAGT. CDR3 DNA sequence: TGTGCCAGCAGTCCTACCTTGACAGGACCCCAGCATTTT. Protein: CASSPTLTGPQHF.